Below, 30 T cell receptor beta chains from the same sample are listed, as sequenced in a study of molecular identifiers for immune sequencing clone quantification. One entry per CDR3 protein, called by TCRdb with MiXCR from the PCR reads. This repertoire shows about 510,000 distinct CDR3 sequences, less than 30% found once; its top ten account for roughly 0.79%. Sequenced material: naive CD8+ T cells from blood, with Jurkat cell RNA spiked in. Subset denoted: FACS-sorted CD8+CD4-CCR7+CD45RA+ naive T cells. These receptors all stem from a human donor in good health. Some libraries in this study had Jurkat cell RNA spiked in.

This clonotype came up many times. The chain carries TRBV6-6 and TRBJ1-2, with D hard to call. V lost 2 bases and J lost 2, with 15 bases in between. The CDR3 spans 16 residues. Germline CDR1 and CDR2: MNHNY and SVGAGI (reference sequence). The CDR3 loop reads CASSYPGQLSNYGYTF. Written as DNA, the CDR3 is TGTGCCAGCAGTTACCCCGGCCAGCTATCCAACTATGGCTACACCTTC.

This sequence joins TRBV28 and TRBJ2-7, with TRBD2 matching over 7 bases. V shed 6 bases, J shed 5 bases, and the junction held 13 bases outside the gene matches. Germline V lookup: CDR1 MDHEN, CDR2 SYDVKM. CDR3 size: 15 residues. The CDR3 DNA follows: TGTGCCAGCAGGGGGGTTAGGCGGGAGACAAACGAGCAGTACTTC. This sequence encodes CASRGVRRETNEQYF.

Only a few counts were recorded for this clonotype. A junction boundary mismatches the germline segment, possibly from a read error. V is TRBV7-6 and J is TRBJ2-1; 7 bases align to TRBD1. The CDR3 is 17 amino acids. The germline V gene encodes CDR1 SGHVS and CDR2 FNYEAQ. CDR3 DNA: TGTGCCAGCAGCTTAGTACATCGGGCAGGGGGTTACAATGAGCAGCTCTTC. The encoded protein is CASSLVHRAGGYNEQLF.

This CDR3 is CASSPSPGPANADTQYF. The DNA of the CDR3 is TGTGCCAGCAGCCCTTCCCCGGGACCAGCGAACGCAGATACGCAGTATTTT. This chain uses TRBV5-3 with TRBJ2-3, with D perhaps TRBD1 or TRBD2 (5 bases each). TRBV5-3 is marked as an open reading frame, function uncertain. The CDR3 length is 17 residues. V lost 8 bases, J lost 4 bases, and 26 bases lay in between.

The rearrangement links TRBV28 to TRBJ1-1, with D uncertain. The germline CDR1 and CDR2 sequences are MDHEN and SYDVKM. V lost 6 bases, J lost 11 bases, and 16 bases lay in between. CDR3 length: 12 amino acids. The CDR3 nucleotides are TGTGCCAGCAGCCCTATCAGGCCGGATGCTTTCTTT. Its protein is CASSPIRPDAFF.

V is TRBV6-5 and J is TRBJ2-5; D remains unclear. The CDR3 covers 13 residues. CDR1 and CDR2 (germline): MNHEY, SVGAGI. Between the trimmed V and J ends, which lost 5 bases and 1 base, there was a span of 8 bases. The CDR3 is CASSPRPQETQYF. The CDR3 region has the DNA TGTGCCAGCAGTCCGAGGCCCCAAGAGACCCAGTACTTC.

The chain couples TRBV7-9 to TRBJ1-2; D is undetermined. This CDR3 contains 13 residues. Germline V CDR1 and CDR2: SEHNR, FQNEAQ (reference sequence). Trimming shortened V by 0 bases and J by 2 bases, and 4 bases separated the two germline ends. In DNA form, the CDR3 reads TGTGCCAGCAGCTTAGCAGTAAACTATGGCTACACCTTC. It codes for CASSLAVNYGYTF.

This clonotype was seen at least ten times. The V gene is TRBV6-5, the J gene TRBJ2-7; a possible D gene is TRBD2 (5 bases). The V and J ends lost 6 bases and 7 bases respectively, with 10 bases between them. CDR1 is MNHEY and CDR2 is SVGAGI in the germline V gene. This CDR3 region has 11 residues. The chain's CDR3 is CASRSQREQYF. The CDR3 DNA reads TGTGCCAGCAGATCCCAGCGGGAGCAGTACTTC.

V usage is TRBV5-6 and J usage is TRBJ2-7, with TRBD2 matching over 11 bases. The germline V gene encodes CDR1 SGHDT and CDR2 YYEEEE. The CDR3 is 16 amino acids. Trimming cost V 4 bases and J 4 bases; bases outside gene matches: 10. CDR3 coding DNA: TGTGCCAGCAGCCCGGGACTAGCGGATCCGAAGTACGAGCAGTACTTC. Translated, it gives CASSPGLADPKYEQYF.

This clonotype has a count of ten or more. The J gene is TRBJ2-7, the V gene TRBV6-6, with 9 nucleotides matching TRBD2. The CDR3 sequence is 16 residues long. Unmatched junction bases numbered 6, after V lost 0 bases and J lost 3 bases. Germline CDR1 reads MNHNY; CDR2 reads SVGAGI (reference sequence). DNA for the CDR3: TGTGCCAGCAGTTACTCTCCGCGGGAGGGCCTCTACGAGCAGTACTTC. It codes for CASSYSPREGLYEQYF.

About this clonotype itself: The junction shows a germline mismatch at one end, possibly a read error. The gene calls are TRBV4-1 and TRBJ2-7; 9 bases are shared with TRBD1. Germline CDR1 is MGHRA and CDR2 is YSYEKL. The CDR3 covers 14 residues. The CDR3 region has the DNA TGCGCCGGCAGCCAAGAACAGGGGGCTGGGGAGCAGTACTTC. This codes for CAGSQEQGAGEQYF.

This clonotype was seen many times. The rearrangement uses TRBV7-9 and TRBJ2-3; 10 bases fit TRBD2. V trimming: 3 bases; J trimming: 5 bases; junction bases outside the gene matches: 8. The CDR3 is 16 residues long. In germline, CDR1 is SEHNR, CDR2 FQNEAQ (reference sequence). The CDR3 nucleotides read TGTGCCAGCAGCTTTCTCACTAGCGGGAATAGAGATACGCAGTATTTT. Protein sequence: CASSFLTSGNRDTQYF.

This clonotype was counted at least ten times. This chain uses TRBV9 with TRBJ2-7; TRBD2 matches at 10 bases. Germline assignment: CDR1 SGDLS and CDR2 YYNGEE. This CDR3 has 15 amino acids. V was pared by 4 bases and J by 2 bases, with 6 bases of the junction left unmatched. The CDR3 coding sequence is TGTGCCAGCAGCCCCGGGACTAGCGAGACCTACGAGCAGTACTTC. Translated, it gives CASSPGTSETYEQYF.

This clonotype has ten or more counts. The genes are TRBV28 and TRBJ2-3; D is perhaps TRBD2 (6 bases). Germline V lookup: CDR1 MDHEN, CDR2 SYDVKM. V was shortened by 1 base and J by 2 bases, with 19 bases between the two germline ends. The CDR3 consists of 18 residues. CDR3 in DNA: TGTGCCAGCAGTTTATCGCGGGATCGGCTGGATGACACAGATACGCAGTATTTT. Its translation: CASSLSRDRLDDTDTQYF.

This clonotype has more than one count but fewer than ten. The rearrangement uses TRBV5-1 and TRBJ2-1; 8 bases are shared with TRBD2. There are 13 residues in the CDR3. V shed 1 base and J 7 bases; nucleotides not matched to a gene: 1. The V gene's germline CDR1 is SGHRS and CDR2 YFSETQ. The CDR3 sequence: CASSLPSGNEQFF. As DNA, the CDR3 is TGCGCCAGCAGCTTGCCTAGCGGGAATGAGCAGTTCTTC.

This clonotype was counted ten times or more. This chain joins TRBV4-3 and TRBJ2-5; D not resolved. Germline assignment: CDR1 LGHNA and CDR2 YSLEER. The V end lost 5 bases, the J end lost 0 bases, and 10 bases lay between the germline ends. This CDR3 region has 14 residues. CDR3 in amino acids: CASSSTANQETQYF. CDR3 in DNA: TGCGCCAGCAGCAGTACAGCGAACCAAGAGACCCAGTACTTC.

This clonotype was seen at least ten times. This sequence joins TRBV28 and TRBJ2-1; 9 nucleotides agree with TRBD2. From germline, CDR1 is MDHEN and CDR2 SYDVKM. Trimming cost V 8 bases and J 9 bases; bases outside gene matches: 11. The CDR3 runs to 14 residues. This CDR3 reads CASLTREGRSEQFF. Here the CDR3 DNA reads TGTGCCAGCCTGACGCGGGAGGGCCGTAGTGAGCAGTTCTTC.

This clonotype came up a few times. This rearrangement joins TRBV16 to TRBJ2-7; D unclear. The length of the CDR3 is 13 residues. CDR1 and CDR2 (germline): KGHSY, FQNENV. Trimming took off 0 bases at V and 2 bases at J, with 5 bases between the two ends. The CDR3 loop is CASSQSRPYEQYF. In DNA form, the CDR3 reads TGTGCCAGCAGCCAATCCAGGCCCTACGAGCAGTACTTC. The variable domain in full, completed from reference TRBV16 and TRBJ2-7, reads GEEVAQTPKHLVRGEGQKAKLYCAPIKGHSYVFWYQQVLKNEFKFLISFQNENVFDETGMPKERFSAKCLPNSPCSLEIQATKLEDSAVYFCASSQSRPYEQYFGPGTRLTVT.

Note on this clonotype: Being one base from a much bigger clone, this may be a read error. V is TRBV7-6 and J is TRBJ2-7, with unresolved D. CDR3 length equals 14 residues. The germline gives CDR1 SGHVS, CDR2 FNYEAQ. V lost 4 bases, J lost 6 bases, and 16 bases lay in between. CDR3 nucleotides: TGTGCCAGCAGCTCCGGTTCCGGTGGGTGCGAGCAGTACTTC. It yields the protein CASSSGSGGCEQYF.

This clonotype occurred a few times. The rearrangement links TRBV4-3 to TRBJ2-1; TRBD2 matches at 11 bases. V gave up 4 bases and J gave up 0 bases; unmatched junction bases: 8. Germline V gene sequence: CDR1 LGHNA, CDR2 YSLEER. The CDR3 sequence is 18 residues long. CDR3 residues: CASSREISGGASYNEQFF. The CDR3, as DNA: TGCGCCAGCAGCCGGGAAATTAGCGGGGGGGCCTCCTACAATGAGCAGTTCTTC.

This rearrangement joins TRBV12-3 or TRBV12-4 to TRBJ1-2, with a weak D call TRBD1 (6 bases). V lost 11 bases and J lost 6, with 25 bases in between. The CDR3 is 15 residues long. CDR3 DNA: TGTGCCGGCATTCAAGGATTAAACAGGGAGAATGGCTACACCTTC. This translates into CAGIQGLNRENGYTF.

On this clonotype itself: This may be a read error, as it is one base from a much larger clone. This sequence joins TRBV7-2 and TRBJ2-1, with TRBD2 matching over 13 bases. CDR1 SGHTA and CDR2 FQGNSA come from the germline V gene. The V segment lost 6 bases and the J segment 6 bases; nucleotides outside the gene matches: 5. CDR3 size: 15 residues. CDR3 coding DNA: TGTGCCAGCAGATTGGGACTAGCGGGATTCAATGAGCAGTTCTTC. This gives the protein CASRLGLAGFNEQFF.

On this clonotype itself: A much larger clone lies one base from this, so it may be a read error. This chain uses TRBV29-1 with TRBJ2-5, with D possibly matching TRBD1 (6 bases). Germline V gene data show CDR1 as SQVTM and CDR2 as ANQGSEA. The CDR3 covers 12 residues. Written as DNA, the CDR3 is TGCAGAGTTGCAGGGGTTGAAGAGACCCAGTACTTC. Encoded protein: CRVAGVEETQYF. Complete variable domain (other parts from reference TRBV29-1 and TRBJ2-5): SAVISQKPSRDICQRGTSLTIQCQVDSQVTMMFWYRQQPGQSLTLIATANQGSEATYESGFVIDKFPISRPNLTFSTLTVSNMSPEDSSIYLCRVAGVEETQYFGPGTRLLVL.

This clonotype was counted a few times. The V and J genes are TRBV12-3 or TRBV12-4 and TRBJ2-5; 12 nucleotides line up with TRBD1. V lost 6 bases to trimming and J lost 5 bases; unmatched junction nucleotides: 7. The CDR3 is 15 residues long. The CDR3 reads CASSPGTGGAETQYF. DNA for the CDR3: TGTGCCAGCAGCCCCGGGACAGGGGGCGCGGAGACCCAGTACTTC.

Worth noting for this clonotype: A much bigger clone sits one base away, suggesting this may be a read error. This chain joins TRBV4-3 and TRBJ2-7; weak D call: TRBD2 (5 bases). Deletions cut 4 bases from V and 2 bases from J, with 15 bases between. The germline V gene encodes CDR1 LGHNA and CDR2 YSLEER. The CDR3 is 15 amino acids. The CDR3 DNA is TGCGCCAGCAGCCGAAGACTATCGGTCGCCTACGAGCAGTACTTC. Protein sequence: CASSRRLSVAYEQYF.

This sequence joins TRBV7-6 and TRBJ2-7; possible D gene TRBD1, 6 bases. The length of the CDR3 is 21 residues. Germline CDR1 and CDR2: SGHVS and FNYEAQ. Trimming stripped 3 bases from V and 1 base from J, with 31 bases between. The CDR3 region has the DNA TGTGCCAGCAGCTTCACATTTGGGTTTGGAACAGGGTCTGGGGTTTCCTACGAGCAGTACTTC. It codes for CASSFTFGFGTGSGVSYEQYF.

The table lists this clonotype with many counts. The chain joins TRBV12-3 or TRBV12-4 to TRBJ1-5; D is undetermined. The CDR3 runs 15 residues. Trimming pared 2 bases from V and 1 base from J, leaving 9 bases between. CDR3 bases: TGTGCCAGCAGTTTAATGAGAGAAAGCAATCAGCCCCAGCATTTT. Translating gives CASSLMRESNQPQHF.

CDR3 nucleotides: TGTGCCAGCAGTTCCCTCCTAGACTCGCGGTACGAGCAGTACTTC. This gives the protein CASSSLLDSRYEQYF. The V and J genes are TRBV2 and TRBJ2-7; D gene unclear. CDR3 length: 15 residues. V dropped 5 bases and J dropped 4 bases, with 18 bases sitting between them. CDR1 is SNHLY and CDR2 is FYNNEI in the germline V gene. Full variable domain (outside the CDR3, taken from reference TRBV2 and TRBJ2-7): EPEVTQTPSHQVTQMGQEVILRCVPISNHLYFYWYRQILGQKVEFLVSFYNNEISEKSEIFDDQFSVERPDGSNFTLKIRSTKLEDSAMYFCASSSLLDSRYEQYFGPGTRLTVT.

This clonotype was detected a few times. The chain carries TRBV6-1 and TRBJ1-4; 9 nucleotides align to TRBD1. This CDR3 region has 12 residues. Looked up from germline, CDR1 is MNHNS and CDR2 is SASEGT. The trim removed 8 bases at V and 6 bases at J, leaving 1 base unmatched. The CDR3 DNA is TGTGCCAGCCGGGACAGGGATGAAAAACTGTTTTTT. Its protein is CASRDRDEKLFF.

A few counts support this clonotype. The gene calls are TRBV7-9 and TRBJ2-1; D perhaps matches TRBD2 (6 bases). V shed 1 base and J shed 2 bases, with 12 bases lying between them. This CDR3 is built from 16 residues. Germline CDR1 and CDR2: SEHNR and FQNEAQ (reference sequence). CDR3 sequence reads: CASSLGSRGPYNEQFF. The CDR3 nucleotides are TGTGCCAGCAGCTTAGGTTCGCGGGGCCCCTACAATGAGCAGTTCTTC.